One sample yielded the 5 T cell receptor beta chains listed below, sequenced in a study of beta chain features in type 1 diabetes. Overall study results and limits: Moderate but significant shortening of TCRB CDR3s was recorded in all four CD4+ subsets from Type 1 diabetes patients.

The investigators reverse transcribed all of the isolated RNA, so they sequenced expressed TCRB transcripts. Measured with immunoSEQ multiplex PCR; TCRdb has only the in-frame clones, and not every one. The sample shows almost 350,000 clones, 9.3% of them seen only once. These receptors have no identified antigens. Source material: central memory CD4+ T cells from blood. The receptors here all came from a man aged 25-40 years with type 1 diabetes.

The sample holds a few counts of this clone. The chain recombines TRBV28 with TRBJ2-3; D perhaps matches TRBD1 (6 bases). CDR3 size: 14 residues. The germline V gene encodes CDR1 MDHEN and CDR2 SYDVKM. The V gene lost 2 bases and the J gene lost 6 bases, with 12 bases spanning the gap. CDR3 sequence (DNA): TGTGCCAGCAGTTTAGGCCGGCAGGGGGATACGCAGTATTTT. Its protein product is CASSLGRQGDTQYF.

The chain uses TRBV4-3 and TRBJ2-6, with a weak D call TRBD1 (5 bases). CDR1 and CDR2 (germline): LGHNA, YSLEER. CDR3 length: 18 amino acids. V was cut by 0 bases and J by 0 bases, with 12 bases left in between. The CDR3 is CASSQERTTSSGANVLTF. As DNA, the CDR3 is TGCGCCAGCAGCCAAGAGAGGACAACGAGCTCTGGGGCCAACGTCCTGACTTTC.

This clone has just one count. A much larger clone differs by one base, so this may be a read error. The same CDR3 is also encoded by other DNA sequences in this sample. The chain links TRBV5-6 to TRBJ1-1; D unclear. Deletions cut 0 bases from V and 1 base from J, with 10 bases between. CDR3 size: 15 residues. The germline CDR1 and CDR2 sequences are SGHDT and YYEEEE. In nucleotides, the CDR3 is TGTGCCAGCAGCTTGGGTGGTAGAAAGAACACTGAAGCTTTCTTT. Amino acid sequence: CASSLGGRKNTEAFF.

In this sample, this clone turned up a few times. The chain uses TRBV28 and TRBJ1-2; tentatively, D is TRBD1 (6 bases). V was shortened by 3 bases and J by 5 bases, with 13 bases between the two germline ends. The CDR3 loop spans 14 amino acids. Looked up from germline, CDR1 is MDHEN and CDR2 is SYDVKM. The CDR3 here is CASSFQGIEYGYTF. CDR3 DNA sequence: TGTGCCAGCAGTTTTCAGGGGATTGAGTATGGCTACACCTTC.

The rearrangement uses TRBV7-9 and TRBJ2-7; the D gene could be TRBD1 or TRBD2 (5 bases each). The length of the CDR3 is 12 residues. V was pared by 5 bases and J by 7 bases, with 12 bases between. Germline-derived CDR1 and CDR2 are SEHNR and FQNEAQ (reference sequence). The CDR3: CASSRRDGEQYF. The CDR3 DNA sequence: TGTGCCAGCAGCCGACGGGACGGAGAGCAGTACTTC. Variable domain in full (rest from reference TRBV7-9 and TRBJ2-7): DTGVSQNPRHKITKRGQNVTFRCDPISEHNRLYWYRQTLGQGPEFLTYFQNEAQLEKSRLLSDRFSAERPKGSFSTLEIQRTEQGDSAMYLCASSRRDGEQYFGPGTRLTVT.